These 31 T cell receptor beta chains originate from one sample sequenced in a study of T cells in Graves' hyperthyroidism and ophthalmopathy. From RNA transcripts, TCR beta CDR3 regions were amplified. Initially, a first-round RT-PCR of the TCR CDR3 employed the HTBI primer set. TCRdb re-analysed the multiplex PCR reads in MiXCR, keeping a single row per CDR3 protein. The table includes more than 600,000 distinct CDR3 sequences, around 17% detected once. Sample: blood. Every receptor here comes from a man aged 18 to 30 with Graves' hyperthyroidism.

This clonotype appeared a few times. The V and J genes are TRBV27 and TRBJ1-5; no firm D call. The CDR3 loop spans 16 amino acids. CDR1 and CDR2 (germline): MNHEY, SMNVEV (reference sequence). The V gene lost 5 bases and the J gene lost 4 bases, with 18 bases spanning the gap. This chain's CDR3 is CASSPINQYRNQPQHF. The CDR3 DNA is TGTGCCAGCAGTCCAATAAACCAATACCGGAATCAGCCCCAGCATTTT.

This clonotype was counted only a few times. The CDR3: CASSVSGLAGETQYF. DNA for the CDR3: TGTGCCAGCAGCGTCTCCGGACTAGCGGGAGAGACCCAGTACTTC. J is TRBJ2-5 and V is TRBV9, with 11 bases lining up with TRBD2. Germline trimming cut 2 bases from V and 4 bases from J; bases unmatched to any gene: 4. Germline V gene data show CDR1 as SGDLS and CDR2 as YYNGEE. This CDR3 region has 15 residues.

The chain joins TRBV19 to TRBJ2-1, with 10 bases matching TRBD2. Germline trimming cut 0 bases from V and 2 bases from J; bases unmatched to any gene: 7. There are 18 residues in the CDR3. Looked up from germline, CDR1 is LNHDA and CDR2 is SQIVND (reference sequence). DNA of the CDR3: TGTGCCAGTAGTATAGAATCTAGACTAGCGGGCACCTACAATGAGCAGTTCTTC. Protein sequence: CASSIESRLAGTYNEQFF. The complete variable domain, with remaining parts taken from reference TRBV19 and TRBJ2-1, reads DGGITQSPKYLFRKEGQNVTLSCEQNLNHDAMYWYRQDPGQGLRLIYYSQIVNDFQKGDIAEGYSVSREKKESFPLTVTSAQKNPTAFYLCASSIESRLAGTYNEQFFGPGTRLTVL.

The V call is TRBV24-1, the J call TRBJ2-3; TRBD2 matches 10 bases. The CDR3 length is 16 residues. Germline CDR1 is KGHDR and CDR2 is SFDVKD. Unmatched junction bases numbered 3, after V lost 0 bases and J lost 4 bases. The CDR3: CATSDLGLAEPDTQYF. The CDR3, as DNA: TGTGCCACCAGTGATTTGGGACTAGCGGAACCAGATACGCAGTATTTT.

The V gene is TRBV6-1, the J gene TRBJ1-6, with TRBD1 as a possible D gene (6 bases). The CDR3 is 16 amino acids. Germline assignment: CDR1 MNHNS and CDR2 SASEGT. The germline V and J ends were trimmed by 7 bases and 6 bases, with 19 bases remaining between them. The CDR3, as DNA: TGTGCCAGCACGGAAAGGGGAGGGGGGCTTAATTCACCCCTCCACTTT. As protein: CASTERGGGLNSPLHF.

V is TRBV5-1 and J is TRBJ2-3; 16 positions agree with TRBD2. V lost 3 bases, J lost 6 bases, and 7 bases stayed unmatched. Germline-derived CDR1 and CDR2 are SGHRS and YFSETQ. The CDR3 length is 17 residues. The chain's CDR3 is CASSSGLAGGPLDTQYF. The CDR3 DNA follows: TGCGCCAGCAGCTCGGGACTAGCGGGAGGGCCTTTGGATACGCAGTATTTT.

This clonotype was seen repeatedly, ten times or more. The junction differs from germline at one of its ends, possibly a read error. The chain uses TRBV27 and TRBJ2-2, with a possible D match to TRBD2 (6 bases). There are 16 residues in the CDR3. Germline lookup yields CDR1 MNHEY and CDR2 SMNVEV (reference sequence). The CDR3 nucleotides are TGTGCCAGTAGTTTCCGGCAGGGAGGTAGCACCGGGGAGCTGTTTTTT. It encodes CASSFRQGGSTGELFF.

This clonotype was seen many times. The chain's CDR3 is CSARDEGLQETQYF. In DNA, the CDR3 is TGCAGTGCTAGAGATGAGGGGCTCCAAGAGACCCAGTACTTC. V gene TRBV20-1 combines with J gene TRBJ2-5; TRBD1 or TRBD2 may be the D gene (5 bases each). The CDR3 is made up of 14 amino acids. Germline loops: CDR1 DFQATT, CDR2 SNEGSKA (reference sequence). V was pared by 0 bases and J by 1 base, with 9 bases between.

The chain combines TRBV11-3 with TRBJ2-7, with TRBD1 matching 7 bases. The CDR3 covers 14 residues. In germline, CDR1 is SGHNT, CDR2 YENEEA. With 0 bases clipped from V and 3 bases from J, the junction kept 2 bases outside the gene matches. The CDR3 protein is CASSLEQGLYEQYF. The CDR3 DNA is TGTGCCAGCAGCTTAGAACAGGGGCTCTACGAGCAGTACTTC.

This clonotype was detected many times. This chain joins TRBV2 and TRBJ2-7; D may be TRBD2 (6 bases). The CDR3 spans 13 residues. Trimming took off 7 bases at V and 4 bases at J, with 14 bases between the two ends. Germline-derived CDR1 and CDR2 are SNHLY and FYNNEI. As DNA, the CDR3 is TGTGCCAGCACGGCGGGGCGCGGTTACGAGCAGTACTTC. Translating gives CASTAGRGYEQYF.

The sample holds many counts of this clonotype. The CDR3 bases are TGCAGTGCCCCAGGGTCCACCGGGGAGCTGTTTTTT. It translates to CSAPGSTGELFF. This sequence joins TRBV20-1 and TRBJ2-2; tentative D call: TRBD1 (5 bases). V was cut by 6 bases and J by 4 bases, with 9 bases left in between. This CDR3 spans 12 amino acids. Germline V gene data show CDR1 as DFQATT and CDR2 as SNEGSKA (reference sequence).

This clonotype was seen more than once but under ten times. The V gene is TRBV7-9, the J gene TRBJ2-1; D is ambiguous. Deletions cut 4 bases from V and 7 bases from J, with 14 bases between. The CDR3 has 14 residues. Germline V gene lookup returns CDR1 SEHNR and CDR2 FQNEAQ (reference sequence). CDR3 loop: CASSSPGEWNEQFF. The CDR3 DNA reads TGTGCCAGCAGCTCCCCTGGAGAATGGAATGAGCAGTTCTTC.

The sample holds a few counts of this clonotype. This sequence joins TRBV27 and TRBJ1-5; the D gene is possibly TRBD1 (6 bases). V lost 6 bases and J lost 9, with 27 bases in between. Germline CDR1 is MNHEY and CDR2 is SMNVEV (reference sequence). This CDR3 contains 17 residues. CDR3 DNA: TGTGCCAGCAGCCCTACCGTAGGGGGGCGAGGGCATAGGCCCCAGCATTTT. Translated: CASSPTVGGRGHRPQHF.

This clonotype was seen only once. The chain carries TRBV4-2 and TRBJ2-4, with TRBD2 matching over 13 bases. Trimming cost V 5 bases and J 0 bases; bases outside gene matches: 10. Germline V lookup: CDR1 LGHNA, CDR2 YNFKEQ. The CDR3 consists of 19 residues. Here the CDR3 reads CASSRTSGSHGVAKNIQYF. The CDR3 DNA reads TGTGCCAGCAGCAGGACTAGCGGGAGCCACGGGGTAGCCAAAAACATTCAGTACTTC.

There are many counts of this clonotype. The V and J genes are TRBV28 and TRBJ2-7, with D tentatively TRBD1 (5 bases). The CDR3 covers 14 residues. Per germline, CDR1 MDHEN and CDR2 SYDVKM. The ends were cut back, 7 bases at V and 2 bases at J, with 15 bases in the middle. CDR3 nucleotides: TGTGCCAGCACTAAGGGGCGGCCTACCTACGAGCAGTACTTC. The encoded protein is CASTKGRPTYEQYF.

This clonotype was found many times. This rearrangement joins TRBV7-9 to TRBJ2-1; no reliable D call. Germline loops: CDR1 SEHNR, CDR2 FQNEAQ (reference sequence). CDR3 size: 13 residues. Trimming took 5 bases from V and 4 from J, leaving 9 bases between them. In DNA, the CDR3 is TGTGCCAGCAGCCGAGGAGCTTACAATGAGCAGTTCTTC. It is translated as CASSRGAYNEQFF.

In its sample, this clonotype was seen many times. J is TRBJ2-1 and V is TRBV10-3, with 7 bases fitting TRBD2. Germline-derived CDR1 and CDR2 are ENHRY and SYGVKD. The CDR3 is made up of 15 amino acids. Trimming at V came to 3 bases and at J to 4 bases, leaving 6 bases not matched to a gene. CDR3 coding DNA: TGTGCCATCAGTGATGCGGGGGAGGGTTACAATGAGCAGTTCTTC. It translates to CAISDAGEGYNEQFF.

Only a few counts were recorded for this clonotype. This chain uses TRBV4-1 with TRBJ2-1; D is perhaps TRBD2 (6 bases). Germline loops: CDR1 MGHRA, CDR2 YSYEKL. The V gene lost 6 bases and the J gene lost 6 bases, with 18 bases spanning the gap. CDR3 length equals 15 residues. Here the CDR3 reads CASSPLRGSTNEQFF. The CDR3, as DNA: TGCGCCAGCAGTCCTTTACGGGGGAGTACCAATGAGCAGTTCTTC.

Ten or more counts support this clonotype. The genes are TRBV28 and TRBJ2-1, with 11 positions matching TRBD2. This CDR3 has 18 amino acids. Germline CDR1 is MDHEN and CDR2 is SYDVKM. The junction had 12 bases not matched to a gene; V was cut back by 6 bases and J by 2 bases. The DNA for the CDR3 is TGTGCCAGCAGACCTATCACCGGGACTAGCGGACCCTACAATGAGCAGTTCTTC. Translating it yields CASRPITGTSGPYNEQFF.

This clonotype was seen only a few times. V gene TRBV15 combines with J gene TRBJ2-3; the match to TRBD2 covers 9 bases. Trimming took 0 bases from V and 3 from J; bases not matched to a gene: 4. The CDR3 consists of 16 residues. Per germline, CDR1 LNHNV and CDR2 YYDKDF (reference sequence). CDR3 in amino acids: CATSREGTSSTDTQYF. The CDR3 nucleotides are TGTGCCACCAGCAGAGAAGGGACTAGCTCTACAGATACGCAGTATTTT.

This clonotype was recorded at least ten times. The chain recombines TRBV28 with TRBJ1-6; tentative D call: TRBD1 (6 bases). The CDR3 length is 14 residues. The V gene lost 4 bases and the J gene lost 7 bases, with 11 bases spanning the gap. The V gene's germline CDR1 is MDHEN and CDR2 SYDVKM. CDR3 amino acids: CASSSAGDNSPLHF. The CDR3 DNA sequence: TGTGCCAGCAGTTCGGCAGGGGACAATTCACCCCTCCACTTT.

The CDR3 DNA reads as TGTGCCAGTAGCCTGGGGGGGGACGGCTCCTACGAGCAGTACTTC. It yields the protein CASSLGGDGSYEQYF. This chain connects TRBV19 to TRBJ2-7; 7 bases map to TRBD2. This CDR3 region has 15 residues. The trim removed 6 bases at V and 0 bases at J, leaving 8 bases unmatched. In germline, CDR1 is LNHDA, CDR2 SQIVND (reference sequence).

Many counts were recorded for this clonotype. This chain joins TRBV28 and TRBJ2-1, with 9 nucleotides matching TRBD2. The CDR3 is 16 residues long. Germline CDR1 is MDHEN and CDR2 is SYDVKM. V lost 8 bases and J lost 4; bases outside the gene matches: 12. The chain's CDR3 is CASFGGQTSGYNEQFF. For the CDR3, the DNA is TGTGCCAGCTTTGGAGGGCAGACTAGCGGTTACAATGAGCAGTTCTTC.

This clonotype was seen a few times. V usage is TRBV15 and J usage is TRBJ2-5; D not resolved. This CDR3 is built from 13 residues. Trimming shortened V by 0 bases and J by 5 bases, and 7 bases separated the two germline ends. From germline, CDR1 is LNHNV and CDR2 YYDKDF (reference sequence). The CDR3 sequence is CATSRDYPETQYF. Here the CDR3 DNA reads TGTGCCACCAGCAGAGATTACCCGGAGACCCAGTACTTC.

Ten or more counts support this clonotype. J is TRBJ1-1 and V is TRBV28; D is unclear. V gave up 6 bases and J gave up 2 bases, with 13 bases separating them. CDR1 MDHEN and CDR2 SYDVKM come from the germline V gene. The CDR3 contains 14 residues. CDR3 protein: CASRRWPANTEAFF. DNA of the CDR3: TGTGCCAGCAGGCGGTGGCCAGCCAACACTGAAGCTTTCTTT.

This clonotype was counted a few times. J is TRBJ1-5 and V is TRBV30; possible D gene TRBD1, 5 bases. Trimming took 0 bases from V and 4 from J, leaving 7 bases between them. CDR3 size: 13 residues. The germline gives CDR1 GTSNPN, CDR2 SVGIG (reference sequence). The CDR3 loop is CAWSVGVNQPQHF. In nucleotides, the CDR3 is TGTGCCTGGAGTGTAGGGGTAAATCAGCCCCAGCATTTT.

The table lists this clonotype with a few counts. The gene calls are TRBV7-3 and TRBJ2-5; 7 nucleotides line up with TRBD2. This CDR3 contains 16 residues. Germline CDR1 SGHTA, CDR2 FQGTGA. V shed 1 base and J 4 bases; nucleotides not matched to a gene: 9. CDR3 sequence: CASSLRGGGSGETQYF. The DNA for the CDR3 is TGTGCCAGCAGCTTAAGGGGTGGCGGGAGCGGAGAGACCCAGTACTTC.

In this sample, this clonotype turned up a few times. The rearrangement uses TRBV20-1 and TRBJ2-7; possible D gene TRBD2, 6 bases. V lost 3 bases and J lost 0, with 15 bases in between. Germline V CDR1 and CDR2: DFQATT, SNEGSKA (reference sequence). There are 15 residues in the CDR3. The CDR3 spells CSARNLAHPSYEQYF. CDR3 coding DNA: TGCAGTGCTAGGAACCTAGCGCACCCCTCCTACGAGCAGTACTTC.

This clonotype has ten or more counts. The chain carries TRBV5-5 and TRBJ2-1, with D perhaps matching TRBD1 (6 bases). Germline loops: CDR1 SGHKS, CDR2 YYEKEE (reference sequence). The CDR3 extends over 15 amino acids. Trimming removed 1 base at V and 3 bases at J, with 11 bases between. The chain's CDR3 is CASSLQGQVYNEQFF. The CDR3 DNA follows: TGTGCCAGCAGCTTGCAGGGGCAGGTCTACAATGAGCAGTTCTTC. The whole variable domain, filled in from reference TRBV5-5 and TRBJ2-1, reads DAGVTQSPTHLIKTRGQQVTLRCSPISGHKSVSWYQQVLGQGPQFIFQYYEKEERGRGNFPDRFSARQFPNYSSELNVNALLLGDSALYLCASSLQGQVYNEQFFGPGTRLTVL.

This clonotype has ten or more counts. The chain has TRBV11-2 and TRBJ2-3; 7 nucleotides align to TRBD2. This CDR3 has 11 residues. CDR1 SGHAT and CDR2 FQNNGV come from the germline V gene. V was pared by 6 bases and J by 10 bases, with 4 bases of the junction left unmatched. The CDR3 here is CASSSGPSQYF. DNA for the CDR3: TGTGCCAGCAGTAGCGGGCCGTCGCAGTATTTT.

This clonotype was observed many times. The V call is TRBV12-3 or TRBV12-4, the J call TRBJ2-7; 9 bases line up with TRBD2. Trimming at V came to 1 base and at J to 1 base, leaving 5 bases not matched to a gene. The CDR3 contains 16 residues. CDR3 sequence: CASSLGSGSRSYEQYF. In DNA form, the CDR3 reads TGTGCCAGCAGTTTAGGTAGCGGGAGTCGGTCCTACGAGCAGTACTTC.